These 18 T cell receptor beta chains came from one sample sequenced in a study of blood T cell repertoires in COVID-19. Method: immunoSEQ multiplex PCR; TCRdb's copy keeps in-frame clones and lacks some. This repertoire shows roughly 230,000 clones, 75% to 90% found once; its top ten account for 27%. Input material: peripheral blood. These receptors originate from a man aged 40-49 years with acute or convalescent COVID-19.

The genes are TRBV24-1 and TRBJ2-1; 7 bases are a match to TRBD1. This CDR3 spans 16 amino acids. Germline values: CDR1 KGHDR, CDR2 SFDVKD. V lost 3 bases, J lost 3 bases, and 7 bases stayed unmatched. CDR3 nucleotides: TGTGCCACCAGTGATCCCAGACAGGGCGGCTACAATGAGCAGTTCTTC. Its protein is CATSDPRQGGYNEQFF.

This clone was picked up one time. The chain uses TRBV9 and TRBJ2-2; a weak D match, TRBD2 (5 bases). Germline lookup yields CDR1 SGDLS and CDR2 YYNGEE. CDR3 length equals 15 residues. Trimming cost V 2 bases and J 2 bases, with 10 bases left between them. The CDR3 region has the DNA TGTGCCAGCAGCGTTACTAGGAGTAACACCGGGGAGCTGTTTTTT. It specifies CASSVTRSNTGELFF.

The J gene is TRBJ2-5, the V gene TRBV18; tentatively, D is TRBD2 (6 bases). Germline V gene lookup returns CDR1 KGHSH and CDR2 LQKENI. V shed 0 bases and J shed 5 bases, with 7 bases lying between them. This CDR3 contains 13 residues. The CDR3 is CASSPPGGETQYF. The CDR3 DNA is TGTGCCAGCTCACCACCGGGGGGTGAGACCCAGTACTTC.

Details on this clone: Other DNA sequences in the same sample also yield this CDR3. V usage is TRBV11-2 and J usage is TRBJ2-3, with TRBD1 as a possible D gene (5 bases). Germline-derived CDR1 and CDR2 are SGHAT and FQNNGV. V was trimmed by 5 bases and J by 5 bases, leaving 8 bases between them. This CDR3 is 12 amino acids long. The CDR3 is CASSLGRDTQYF. CDR3 DNA: TGTGCCAGCAGCCTGGGGCGAGATACGCAGTATTTT.

The chain uses TRBV11-2 and TRBJ1-1; no clear D. The CDR3 extends over 12 amino acids. V lost 1 base and J 5 bases, leaving 5 bases between the germline ends. From germline, CDR1 is SGHAT and CDR2 FQNNGV. This chain's CDR3 is CASSLARTEAFF. CDR3 bases: TGTGCCAGCAGCTTAGCCAGGACTGAAGCTTTCTTT.

The chain couples TRBV7-9 to TRBJ2-7; D perhaps matches TRBD1 (6 bases). The germline V and J ends were trimmed by 0 bases and 2 bases, with 8 bases remaining between them. Germline V lookup: CDR1 SEHNR, CDR2 FQNEAQ (reference sequence). The CDR3 length is 14 residues. This chain's CDR3 is CASSLARGPYEQYF. CDR3 DNA sequence: TGTGCCAGCAGCTTAGCCAGGGGACCCTACGAGCAGTACTTC.

The CDR3 is CASTKGWYGYTF. CDR3 nucleotide sequence: TGTGCCAGCACCAAGGGGTGGTATGGCTACACCTTC. The V gene is TRBV3-1 (or the pseudogene TRBV3-2), the J gene TRBJ1-2, with TRBD1 as a possible D gene (5 bases). The CDR3 is made up of 12 amino acids. Germline lookup yields CDR1 LGHDT and CDR2 YNNKEL (reference sequence). The V end was cut by 7 bases, the J end by 5 bases, with 11 bases between.

This chain uses TRBV19 with TRBJ2-6; tentative D call: TRBD2 (6 bases). This CDR3 comprises 16 residues. Looked up from germline, CDR1 is LNHDA and CDR2 is SQIVND (reference sequence). The V end was cut by 6 bases, the J end by 1 base, with 13 bases between. In DNA form, the CDR3 reads TGTGCCAGTAGAGGGTGGAGGGGTTCTGGGGCCAACGTCCTGACTTTC. Translation gives CASRGWRGSGANVLTF.

The chain couples TRBV24-1 to TRBJ2-3, with TRBD1 matching over 10 bases. Germline CDR1 is KGHDR and CDR2 is SFDVKD. V was clipped by 2 bases and J by 3 bases; unmatched bases: 7. This CDR3 spans 17 amino acids. The CDR3, as DNA: TGTGCCACCAGTGATTCCACGACAGGGGGCTTAACAGATACGCAGTATTTT. Protein product: CATSDSTTGGLTDTQYF.

The chain has TRBV7-2 and TRBJ2-2; maybe TRBD2 (5 bases). The length of the CDR3 is 15 residues. Trimming took 0 bases from V and 5 from J, leaving 10 bases between them. Looked up from germline, CDR1 is SGHTA and CDR2 is FQGNSA. Written as DNA, the CDR3 is TGTGCCAGCAGCTTAGCGGTCAGCGGAACCGGGGAGCTGTTTTTT. This translates into CASSLAVSGTGELFF. The complete variable domain, with remaining parts taken from reference TRBV7-2 and TRBJ2-2, reads GAGVSQSPSNKVTEKGKDVELRCDPISGHTALYWYRQSLGQGLEFLIYFQGNSAPDKSGLPSDRFSAERTGGSVSTLTIQRTQQEDSAVYLCASSLAVSGTGELFFGEGSRLTVL.

The chain has TRBV4-3 and TRBJ2-1; 9 bases line up with TRBD2. Germline V gene lookup returns CDR1 LGHNA and CDR2 YSLEER. V was pared by 1 base and J by 9 bases, with 7 bases of the junction left unmatched. There are 15 residues in the CDR3. CDR3 sequence (DNA): TGCGCCAGCAGCCAAGTTATAGCGGGAGCTGGTGAGCAGTTCTTC. The encoded protein is CASSQVIAGAGEQFF.

The chain couples TRBV9 to TRBJ1-1; possible D gene TRBD1, 6 bases. CDR1 SGDLS and CDR2 YYNGEE come from the germline V gene. V gave up 3 bases and J gave up 6 bases, with 12 bases separating them. The CDR3 has 13 residues. The CDR3, as DNA: TGTGCCAGCAGCGCACAGGGTTTGGCTGAAGCTTTCTTT. This translates into CASSAQGLAEAFF.

The CDR3 DNA reads TGCGCCAGCAGCCTAAACCGGGACAGGGACCAGCCCCAGCATTTT. The encoded protein is CASSLNRDRDQPQHF. The chain carries TRBV4-1 and TRBJ1-5; 9 nucleotides line up with TRBD1. Trimming cost V 4 bases and J 7 bases; bases outside gene matches: 8. The CDR3 contains 15 residues. Germline lookup yields CDR1 MGHRA and CDR2 YSYEKL.

The rearrangement uses TRBV10-2 and TRBJ2-5, with D possibly being TRBD1 (6 bases). The CDR3 is 13 amino acids. Germline V gene lookup returns CDR1 WSHSY and CDR2 SAAADI. Trimming took off 6 bases at V and 1 base at J, with 9 bases between the two ends. The CDR3 region has the DNA TGCGCCAGCAGGGGACATCCCCAAGAGACCCAGTACTTC. It encodes CASRGHPQETQYF.

The V gene is TRBV5-1, the J gene TRBJ2-1; D possibly corresponds to TRBD2 (5 bases). V lost 2 bases to trimming and J lost 4 bases, with 7 bases between them. The CDR3 runs 13 residues. Germline V gene sequence: CDR1 SGHRS, CDR2 YFSETQ. The CDR3 DNA reads TGCGCCAGCAGCTTCGGACTGTACAATGAGCAGTTCTTC. Its translation is CASSFGLYNEQFF.

A word on this clone: The same CDR3 is also encoded by other DNA sequences in this sample. The rearrangement uses TRBV12-3 or TRBV12-4 and TRBJ1-2; a possible D gene is TRBD1 (6 bases). V was clipped by 6 bases and J by 3 bases, with 11 bases between them. CDR3 length equals 13 residues. The CDR3 coding sequence is TGTGCCAGCAGCTCAGGGGCAGACTATGGCTACACCTTC. Its translation: CASSSGADYGYTF.

This chain uses TRBV29-1 with TRBJ1-2, with D perhaps TRBD1 (5 bases). The CDR3 is 14 residues long. Between the trimmed V and J ends, which lost 6 bases and 5 bases, there was a span of 19 bases. CDR1 is SQVTM, CDR2 ANQGSEA, per germline. CDR3 DNA sequence: TGCAGCGTGGGCCTGCGGGGGGTACGGTATGGCTACACCTTC. Amino acids: CSVGLRGVRYGYTF.

V usage is TRBV28 and J usage is TRBJ1-1, with D hard to call. The CDR3 has 14 residues. Germline CDR1 MDHEN, CDR2 SYDVKM. Trimming removed 4 bases at V and 6 bases at J, with 15 bases between. The CDR3: CASSSRREVAEAFF. The CDR3 DNA reads as TGTGCCAGCAGTTCCCGTCGTGAGGTTGCTGAAGCTTTCTTT.